These 9 T cell receptor beta chains were sequenced from one sample in a study of T cells in Graves' hyperthyroidism and ophthalmopathy. Researchers took RNA transcripts and amplified the TCR beta CDR3 regions from them. The TCR CDR3 was amplified in a first-round RT-PCR using the HTBI primer set. TCRdb redid the calling of the multiplex PCR reads with MiXCR, one entry per CDR3 protein. The sample carries 800,000 or so distinct CDR3 sequences, over 35% recorded once. The sequenced material came from blood. The receptors derive from a man aged 18 to 29 with Graves' hyperthyroidism.

This clonotype was counted ten times or more. J is TRBJ2-5 and V is TRBV29-1; 15 bases are shared with TRBD2. The germline V gene has CDR1 SQVTM and CDR2 ANQGSEA. This CDR3 contains 16 residues. The J segment lost 4 bases and the V segment lost 6 bases, leaving 9 bases of the junction unmatched. Here the CDR3 DNA reads TGCAGCGTCGAAACACAGGGACTAGCGGGGGGAGAGACCCAGTACTTC. It translates to CSVETQGLAGGETQYF.

A few counts support this clonotype. This sequence joins TRBV10-3 and TRBJ1-1, with unresolved D. Germline CDR1 reads ENHRY; CDR2 reads SYGVKD. V was cut by 0 bases and J by 5 bases, with 10 bases left in between. The length of the CDR3 is 14 residues. CDR3 loop: CAISESTGDTEAFF. DNA for the CDR3: TGTGCCATCAGTGAGTCTACCGGGGATACTGAAGCTTTCTTT.

CDR3 in DNA: TGTGCCAGCAGTCGGGACACTAGCTCCTACGAGCAGTACTTC. Its translation: CASSRDTSSYEQYF. The chain joins TRBV19 to TRBJ2-7; tentative D call: TRBD1 (6 bases). V lost 9 bases and J 0 bases, leaving 15 bases between the germline ends. Germline V gene lookup returns CDR1 LNHDA and CDR2 SQIVND (reference sequence). The CDR3 covers 14 residues.

Only a few counts were recorded for this clonotype. The chain recombines TRBV7-8 with TRBJ1-5, with no clear D. V was clipped by 5 bases and J by 2 bases, with 10 bases between them. The CDR3 is 14 amino acids. The germline CDR1 and CDR2 sequences are SGHVS and FQNEAQ. The CDR3 loop is CASSHAGGNQPQHF. The CDR3 nucleotides read TGTGCCAGCAGCCATGCGGGTGGCAATCAGCCCCAGCATTTT.

This clonotype has a handful of counts. The chain couples TRBV7-9 to TRBJ1-4, with 7 bases that match TRBD1. The length of the CDR3 is 17 residues. V shed 4 bases, J shed 7 bases, and the junction held 15 bases outside the gene matches. Germline loops: CDR1 SEHNR, CDR2 FQNEAQ (reference sequence). The CDR3 here is CASSSARQGILSEKLFF. The CDR3 DNA sequence: TGTGCCAGCAGCTCTGCTCGACAGGGAATTTTGAGTGAAAAACTGTTTTTT. Together with reference TRBV7-9 and TRBJ1-4, the CDR3 gives the full variable domain: DTGVSQNPRHKITKRGQNVTFRCDPISEHNRLYWYRQTLGQGPEFLTYFQNEAQLEKSRLLSDRFSAERPKGSFSTLEIQRTEQGDSAMYLCASSSARQGILSEKLFFGSGTQLSVL.

This clonotype has more than one count but fewer than ten. The chain recombines TRBV4-1 with TRBJ1-3; no clear D. V gave up 2 bases and J gave up 4 bases, with 6 bases separating them. Germline lookup yields CDR1 MGHRA and CDR2 YSYEKL. The CDR3 covers 13 residues. The CDR3 loop is CASSQPLGNTIYF. DNA for the CDR3: TGCGCCAGCAGCCAACCTCTCGGAAACACCATATATTTT.

This clonotype was counted ten times or more. The chain carries TRBV29-1 and TRBJ1-1; D possibly corresponds to TRBD1 (5 bases). The CDR3 totals 12 residues. The germline V and J ends were trimmed by 5 bases and 5 bases, with 12 bases remaining between them. Germline V gene sequence: CDR1 SQVTM, CDR2 ANQGSEA. This chain's CDR3 is CSVTFGGTEAFF. In DNA, the CDR3 is TGCAGCGTTACCTTCGGGGGTACTGAAGCTTTCTTT.

In this sample, this clonotype turned up many times. This chain links TRBV14 with TRBJ1-2; a possible D gene is TRBD1 (6 bases). Germline V gene lookup returns CDR1 SGHDN and CDR2 FVKESK. Trimming took 4 bases from V and 8 from J, leaving 14 bases between them. The CDR3 extends over 13 amino acids. The CDR3, as DNA: TGTGCCAGCAGCCCCAGGGGAATAGGAGGCTACACCTTC. It specifies CASSPRGIGGYTF.

The V call is TRBV10-3, the J call TRBJ1-1; 7 bases match TRBD1. V shed 2 bases, J shed 14 bases, and the junction held 14 bases outside the gene matches. Germline lookup yields CDR1 ENHRY and CDR2 SYGVKD. This CDR3 is 14 amino acids long. The CDR3 sequence: CAISEPDRDGPVFF. The DNA for the CDR3 is TGTGCCATCAGTGAGCCAGACAGGGACGGCCCAGTGTTCTTT.